What follows is one T cell receptor beta chain and its context. Germline V gene data show CDR1 as SQVTM and CDR2 as ANQGSEA. The ends were cut back, 3 bases at V and 4 bases at J, with 13 bases in the middle. The CDR3 loop spans 14 amino acids. Sequenced by immunoSEQ multiplex PCR; TCRdb stores in-frame clones only, minus some. The sample holds around 240,000 clones, approximately 85% seen once. This sample stems from a study of blood T cell repertoires in COVID-19. In assigning cohorts, the study relied on participant-reported clinical history. Among Cohort 3 donors, those recovered had two negative PCRs, clearance, or symptom resolution.

The receptor was isolated from a woman aged 45 to 65 who had recovered from COVID-19. This rearrangement joins TRBV29-1 to TRBJ2-1, with a tentative D call TRBD1 (6 bases). The sample comprised PBMCs or T cells enriched from blood (not recorded which). CDR3 coding DNA: TGCAGCGTTGACCGGCCGGGGACATACAATGAGCAGTTCTTC. It is translated as CSVDRPGTYNEQFF.